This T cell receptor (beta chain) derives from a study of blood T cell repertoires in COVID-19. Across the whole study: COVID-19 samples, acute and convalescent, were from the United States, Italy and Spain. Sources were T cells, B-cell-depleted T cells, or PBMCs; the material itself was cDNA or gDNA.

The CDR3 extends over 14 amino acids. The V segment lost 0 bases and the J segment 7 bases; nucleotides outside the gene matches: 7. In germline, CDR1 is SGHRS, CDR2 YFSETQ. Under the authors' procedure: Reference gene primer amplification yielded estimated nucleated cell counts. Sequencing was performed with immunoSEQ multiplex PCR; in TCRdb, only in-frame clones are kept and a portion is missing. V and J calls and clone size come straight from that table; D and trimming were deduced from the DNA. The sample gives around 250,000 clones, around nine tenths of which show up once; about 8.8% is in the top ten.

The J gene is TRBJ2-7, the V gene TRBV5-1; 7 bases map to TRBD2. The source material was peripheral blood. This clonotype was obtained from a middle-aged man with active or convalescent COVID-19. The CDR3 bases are TGCGCCAGCAGCTTGGAGGGGCGGGAGAGGGAGCAGTACTTC. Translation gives CASSLEGREREQYF.